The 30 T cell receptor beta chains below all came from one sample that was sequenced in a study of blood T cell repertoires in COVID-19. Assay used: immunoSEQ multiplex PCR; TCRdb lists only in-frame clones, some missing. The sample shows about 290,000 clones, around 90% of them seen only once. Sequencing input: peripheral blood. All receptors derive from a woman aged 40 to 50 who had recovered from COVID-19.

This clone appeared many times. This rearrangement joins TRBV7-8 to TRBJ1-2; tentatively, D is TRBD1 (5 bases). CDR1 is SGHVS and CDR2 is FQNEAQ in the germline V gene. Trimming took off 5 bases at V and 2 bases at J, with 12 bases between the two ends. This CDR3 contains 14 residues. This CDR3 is CASSPGQGNYGYTF. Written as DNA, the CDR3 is TGTGCCAGCAGCCCCGGACAAGGAAACTATGGCTACACCTTC. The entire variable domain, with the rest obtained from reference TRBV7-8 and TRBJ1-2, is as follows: GAGVSQSPRYKVAKRGQDVALRCDPISGHVSLFWYQQALGQGPEFLTYFQNEAQLDKSGLPSDRFFAERPEGSVSTLKIQRTQQEDSAVYLCASSPGQGNYGYTFGSGTRLTVV.

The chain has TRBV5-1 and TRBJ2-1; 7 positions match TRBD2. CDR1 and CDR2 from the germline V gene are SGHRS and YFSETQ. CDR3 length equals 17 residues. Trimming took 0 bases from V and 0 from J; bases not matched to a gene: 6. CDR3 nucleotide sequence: TGCGCCAGCAGCTTGGTACTAGCGAAAAGCTCCTACAATGAGCAGTTCTTC. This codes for CASSLVLAKSSYNEQFF.

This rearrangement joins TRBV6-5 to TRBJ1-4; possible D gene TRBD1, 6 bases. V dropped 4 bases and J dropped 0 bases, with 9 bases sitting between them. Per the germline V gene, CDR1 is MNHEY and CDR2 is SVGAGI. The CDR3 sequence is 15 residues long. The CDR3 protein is CASSSGAATNEKLFF. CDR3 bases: TGTGCCAGCAGTTCAGGGGCTGCAACTAATGAAAAACTGTTTTTT.

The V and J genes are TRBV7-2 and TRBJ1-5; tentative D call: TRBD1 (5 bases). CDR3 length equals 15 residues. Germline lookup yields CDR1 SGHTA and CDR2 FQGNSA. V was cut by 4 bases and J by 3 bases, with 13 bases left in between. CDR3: CASSWGQADNQPQHF. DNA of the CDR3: TGTGCCAGCAGCTGGGGCCAGGCCGACAATCAGCCCCAGCATTTT.

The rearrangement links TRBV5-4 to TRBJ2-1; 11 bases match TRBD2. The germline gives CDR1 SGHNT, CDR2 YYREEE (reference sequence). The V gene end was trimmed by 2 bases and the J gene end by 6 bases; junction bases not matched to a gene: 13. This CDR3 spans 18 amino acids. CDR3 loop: CASSLSGTSGSRGNEQFF. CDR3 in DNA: TGTGCCAGCAGCTTATCCGGGACTAGCGGAAGCCGCGGCAATGAGCAGTTCTTC.

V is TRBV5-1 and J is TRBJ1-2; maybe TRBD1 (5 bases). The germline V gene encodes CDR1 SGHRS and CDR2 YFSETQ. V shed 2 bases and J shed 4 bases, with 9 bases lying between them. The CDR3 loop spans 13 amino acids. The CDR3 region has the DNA TGCGCCAGCAGCTTAGGGGCCACCTATGGCTACACCTTC. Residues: CASSLGATYGYTF.

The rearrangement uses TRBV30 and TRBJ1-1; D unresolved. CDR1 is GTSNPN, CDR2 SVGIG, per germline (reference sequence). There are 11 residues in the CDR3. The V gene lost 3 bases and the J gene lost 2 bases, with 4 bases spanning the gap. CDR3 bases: TGTGCCTGGAGGCTAAACACTGAAGCTTTCTTT. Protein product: CAWRLNTEAFF.

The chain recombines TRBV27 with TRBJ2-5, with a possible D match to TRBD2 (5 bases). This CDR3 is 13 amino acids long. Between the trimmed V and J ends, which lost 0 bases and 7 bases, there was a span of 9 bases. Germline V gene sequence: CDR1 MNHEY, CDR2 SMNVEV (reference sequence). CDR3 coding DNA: TGTGCCAGCAGTTTATCGATTGAGGGGACCCAGTACTTC. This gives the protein CASSLSIEGTQYF.

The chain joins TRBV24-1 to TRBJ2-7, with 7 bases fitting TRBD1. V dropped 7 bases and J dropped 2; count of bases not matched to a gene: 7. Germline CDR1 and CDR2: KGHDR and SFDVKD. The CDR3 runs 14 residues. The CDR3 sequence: CATRPRDSTYEQYF. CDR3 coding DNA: TGTGCCACCAGACCACGGGACAGCACCTACGAGCAGTACTTC.

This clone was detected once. In DNA form, the CDR3 reads TGTGCCAGCTCACCGGGACTACAATACAATGAGCAGTTCTTC. It is translated as CASSPGLQYNEQFF. J is TRBJ2-1 and V is TRBV18, with TRBD2 matching over 7 bases. Per the germline V gene, CDR1 is KGHSH and CDR2 is LQKENI. The CDR3 has 14 amino acids. V was pared by 3 bases and J by 4 bases, with 3 bases of the junction left unmatched.

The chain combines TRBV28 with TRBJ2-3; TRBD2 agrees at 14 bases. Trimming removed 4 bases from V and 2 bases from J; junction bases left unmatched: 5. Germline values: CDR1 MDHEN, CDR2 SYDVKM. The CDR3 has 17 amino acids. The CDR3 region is CASSSRTSGGTTDTQYF. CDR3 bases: TGTGCCAGCAGTTCTAGGACTAGCGGGGGGACCACAGATACGCAGTATTTT.

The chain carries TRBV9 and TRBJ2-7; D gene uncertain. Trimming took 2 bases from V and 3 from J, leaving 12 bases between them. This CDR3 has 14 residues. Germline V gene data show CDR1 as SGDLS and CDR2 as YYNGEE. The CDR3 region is CASSVTASNYEQYF. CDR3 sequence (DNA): TGTGCCAGCAGCGTTACAGCCTCTAACTACGAGCAGTACTTC.

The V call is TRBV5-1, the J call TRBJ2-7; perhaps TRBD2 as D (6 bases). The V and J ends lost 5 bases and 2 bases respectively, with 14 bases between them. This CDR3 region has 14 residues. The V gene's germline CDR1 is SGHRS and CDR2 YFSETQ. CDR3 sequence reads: CASREASATYEQYF. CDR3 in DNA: TGCGCCAGCAGAGAAGCTAGCGCAACCTACGAGCAGTACTTC.

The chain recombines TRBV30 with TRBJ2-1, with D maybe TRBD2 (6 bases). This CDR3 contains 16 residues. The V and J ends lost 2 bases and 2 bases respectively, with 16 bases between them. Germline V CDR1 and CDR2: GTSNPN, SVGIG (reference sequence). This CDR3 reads CAWSTAGSGAYNEQFF. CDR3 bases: TGTGCCTGGAGTACGGCCGGGTCGGGGGCCTACAATGAGCAGTTCTTC.

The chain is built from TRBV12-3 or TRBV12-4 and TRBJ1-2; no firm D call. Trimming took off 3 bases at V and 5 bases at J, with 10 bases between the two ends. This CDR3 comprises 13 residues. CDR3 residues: CASSLPGSYGYTF. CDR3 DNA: TGTGCCAGCAGTTTGCCGGGGAGTTATGGCTACACCTTC.

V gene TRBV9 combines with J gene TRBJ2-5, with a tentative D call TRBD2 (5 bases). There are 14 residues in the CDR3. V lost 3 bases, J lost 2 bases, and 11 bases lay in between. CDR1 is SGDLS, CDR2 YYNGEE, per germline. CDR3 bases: TGTGCCAGCAGCGCGGAGGATCGGCAAGAGACCCAGTACTTC. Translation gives CASSAEDRQETQYF.

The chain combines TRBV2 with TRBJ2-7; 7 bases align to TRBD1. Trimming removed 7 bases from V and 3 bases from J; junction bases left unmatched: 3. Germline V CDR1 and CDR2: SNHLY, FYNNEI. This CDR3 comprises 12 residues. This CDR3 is CASTTGRYEQYF. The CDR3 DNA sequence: TGTGCCAGCACGACAGGGCGCTACGAGCAGTACTTC. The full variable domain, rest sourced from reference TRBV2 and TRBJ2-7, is EPEVTQTPSHQVTQMGQEVILRCVPISNHLYFYWYRQILGQKVEFLVSFYNNEISEKSEIFDDQFSVERPDGSNFTLKIRSTKLEDSAMYFCASTTGRYEQYFGPGTRLTVT.

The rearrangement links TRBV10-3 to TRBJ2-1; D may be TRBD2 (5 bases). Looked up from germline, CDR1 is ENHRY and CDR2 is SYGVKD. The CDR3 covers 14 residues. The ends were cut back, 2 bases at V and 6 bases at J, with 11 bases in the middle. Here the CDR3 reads CAISEQLEGNEQFF. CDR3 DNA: TGTGCCATCAGTGAGCAACTAGAAGGCAATGAGCAGTTCTTC.

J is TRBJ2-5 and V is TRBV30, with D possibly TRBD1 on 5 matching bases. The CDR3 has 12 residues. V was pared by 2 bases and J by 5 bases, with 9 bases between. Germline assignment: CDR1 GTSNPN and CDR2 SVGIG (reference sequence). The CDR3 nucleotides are TGTGCCTGGAGTTTGACAGACGAGACCCAGTACTTC. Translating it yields CAWSLTDETQYF.

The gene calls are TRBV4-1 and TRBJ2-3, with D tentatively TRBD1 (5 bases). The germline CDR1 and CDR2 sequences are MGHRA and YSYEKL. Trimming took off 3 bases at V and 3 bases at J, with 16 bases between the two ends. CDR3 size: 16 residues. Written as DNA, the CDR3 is TGCGCCAGCAGCCACATGGCCTGGGCAGGGACAGATACGCAGTATTTT. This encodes CASSHMAWAGTDTQYF.

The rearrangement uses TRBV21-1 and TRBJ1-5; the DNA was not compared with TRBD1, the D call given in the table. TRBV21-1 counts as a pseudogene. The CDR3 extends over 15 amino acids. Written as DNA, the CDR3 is TGTGCCAGCAGCAATATTAACAGGGGCAATCAGCCCCAGCATTTT. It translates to CASSNINRGNQPQHF.

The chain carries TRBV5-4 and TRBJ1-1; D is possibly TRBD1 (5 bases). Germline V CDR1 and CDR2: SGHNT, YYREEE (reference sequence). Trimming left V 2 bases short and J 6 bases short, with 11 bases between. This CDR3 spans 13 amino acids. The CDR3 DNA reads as TGTGCCAGCAGCTTAATAGGGGCCCCTGAAGCTTTCTTT. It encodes CASSLIGAPEAFF.

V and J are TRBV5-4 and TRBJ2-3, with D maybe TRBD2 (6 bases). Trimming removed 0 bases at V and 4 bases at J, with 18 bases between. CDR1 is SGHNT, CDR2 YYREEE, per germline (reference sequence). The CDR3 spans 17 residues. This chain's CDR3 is CASSLAPSGVVPDTQYF. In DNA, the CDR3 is TGTGCCAGCAGCTTGGCTCCTTCGGGAGTAGTCCCAGATACGCAGTATTTT.

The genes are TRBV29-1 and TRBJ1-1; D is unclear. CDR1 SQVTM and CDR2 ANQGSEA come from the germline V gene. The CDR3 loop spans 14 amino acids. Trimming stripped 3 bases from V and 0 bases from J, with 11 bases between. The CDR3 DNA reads TGCAGCGTTGAGTATGGGCCATTGAACACTGAAGCTTTCTTT. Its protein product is CSVEYGPLNTEAFF.

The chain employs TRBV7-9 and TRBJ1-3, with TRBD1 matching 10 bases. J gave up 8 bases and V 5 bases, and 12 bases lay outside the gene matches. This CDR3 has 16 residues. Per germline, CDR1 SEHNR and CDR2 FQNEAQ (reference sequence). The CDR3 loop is CASSPTGTGVYDTIYF. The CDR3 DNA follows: TGTGCCAGCAGCCCGACCGGGACAGGGGTATACGACACCATATATTTT.

The DNA for the CDR3 is TGTGCCACCAGTGACTCCGGGACAGGAGCTAACTATGGCTACACCTTC. Translating it yields CATSDSGTGANYGYTF. The chain combines TRBV24-1 with TRBJ1-2, with 8 nucleotides matching TRBD1. This CDR3 has 16 residues. The V and J ends lost 4 bases and 0 bases, in that order; junction bases with no gene match: 6. Germline V gives CDR1 KGHDR, CDR2 SFDVKD.

The CDR3 sequence: CSVVGQFQETQYF. The CDR3 DNA reads as TGCAGCGTTGTGGGACAGTTCCAAGAGACCCAGTACTTC. The chain couples TRBV29-1 to TRBJ2-5; 7 nucleotides line up with TRBD1. In germline, CDR1 is SQVTM, CDR2 ANQGSEA. The J segment lost 1 base and the V segment lost 4 bases, leaving 3 bases of the junction unmatched. This CDR3 is 13 amino acids long.

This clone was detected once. The CDR3 spells CASSPLASGDRGVYGYTF. The CDR3 bases are TGTGCCAGCAGCCCGCTCGCGTCAGGGGACAGGGGCGTTTATGGCTACACCTTC. The rearrangement joins TRBV5-6 to TRBJ1-2; 10 nucleotides align to TRBD1. The CDR3 has 18 residues. Germline lookup yields CDR1 SGHDT and CDR2 YYEEEE. The junction had 17 bases not matched to a gene; V was cut back by 4 bases and J by 5 bases.

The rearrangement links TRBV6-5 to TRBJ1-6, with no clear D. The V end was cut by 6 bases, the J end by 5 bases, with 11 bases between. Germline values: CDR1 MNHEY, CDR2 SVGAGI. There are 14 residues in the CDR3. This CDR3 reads CASSREGNNSPLHF. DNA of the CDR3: TGTGCCAGCAGCCGGGAGGGAAATAATTCACCCCTCCACTTT.

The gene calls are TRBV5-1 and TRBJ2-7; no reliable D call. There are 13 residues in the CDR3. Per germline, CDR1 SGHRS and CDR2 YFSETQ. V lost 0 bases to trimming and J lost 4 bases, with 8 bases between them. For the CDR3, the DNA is TGCGCCAGCAGCTTGGGCGACTTTTACGAGCAGTACTTC. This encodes CASSLGDFYEQYF.